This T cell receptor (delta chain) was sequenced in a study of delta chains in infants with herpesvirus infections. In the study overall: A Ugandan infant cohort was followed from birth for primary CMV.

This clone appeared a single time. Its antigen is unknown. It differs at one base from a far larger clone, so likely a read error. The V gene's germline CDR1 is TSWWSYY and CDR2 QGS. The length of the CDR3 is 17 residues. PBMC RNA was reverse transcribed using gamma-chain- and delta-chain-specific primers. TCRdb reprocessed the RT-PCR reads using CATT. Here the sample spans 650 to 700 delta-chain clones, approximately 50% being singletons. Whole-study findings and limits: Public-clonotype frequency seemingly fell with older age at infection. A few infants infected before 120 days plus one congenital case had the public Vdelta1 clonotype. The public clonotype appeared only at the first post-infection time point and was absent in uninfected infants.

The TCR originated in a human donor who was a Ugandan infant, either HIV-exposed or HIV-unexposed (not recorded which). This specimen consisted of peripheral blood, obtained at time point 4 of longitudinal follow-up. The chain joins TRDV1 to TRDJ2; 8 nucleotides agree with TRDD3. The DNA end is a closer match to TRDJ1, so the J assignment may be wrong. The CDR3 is CALGEKYWGPYTDKLIF. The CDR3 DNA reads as TGTGCTCTTGGGGAAAAGTACTGGGGGCCATACACCGATAAACTCATCTTT.